The rows below give T cell receptor gamma chains drawn from one sample of a study of Vδ1+ human thymocytes. With CATT, TCRdb re-called clones from the multiplex PCR reads. The sample has 25,000 to 35,000 gamma-chain clones; around a fifth are singletons. Sequences were obtained from Vdelta1+ gamma-delta thymocytes from the thymus. All receptors derive from a boy in the first two years of life who had congenital heart surgery. Each CDR3 is given with its conserved first and last residue. Size values are once, few and many counts, or a class for expanded clones, and some rows have none.

TRGJ1/TRGJ2 | TRGV4 | medium-sized | 12 | CATWLNYYKKLF | TGTGCCACCTGGCTGAATTATTATAAGAAACTCTTT
TRGJ1/TRGJ2 | TRGV9 | - | 10 | CALLEGWKLF | TGTGCCTTGTTGGAGGGATGGAAACTCTTT
TRGJP2 | TRGV8 | - | 15 | CATWDPVSSDWIKTF | TGTGCCACCTGGGACCCGGTAAGTAGTGATTGGATCAAGACGTTT
TRGJP2 | TRGV2 | - | 12 | CATWDWVRIKTF | TGTGCCACCTGGGACTGGGTCAGGATCAAGACGTTT
TRGJP2 | TRGV4 | few | 15 | CATWDGQGSDWIKTF | TGTGCCACCTGGGATGGGCAAGGTAGTGATTGGATCAAGACGTTT
TRGJ1/TRGJ2 | TRGV5 | - | 15 | CATWDTRMNYYKKLF | TGTGCCACCTGGGACACTAGGATGAATTATTATAAGAAACTCTTT
TRGJ1/TRGJ2 | TRGV9 | medium-sized | 11 | CALWEEDKKLF | TGTGCCTTGTGGGAGGAGGATAAGAAACTCTTT
TRGJ1/TRGJ2 | TRGV4 | - | 14 | CATWDGVILYKKLF | TGTGCCACCTGGGATGGCGTAATCCTTTATAAGAAACTCTTT
TRGJ1/TRGJ2 | TRGV8 | - | 14 | CATWDRKQFYKKLF | TGTGCCACCTGGGATAGGAAACAGTTTTATAAGAAGCTCTTT
TRGJP2 | TRGV2 | - | 13 | CATWDGDCWIKTF | TGTGCCACCTGGGACGGCGACTGTTGGATCAAGACGTTT
TRGJ1/TRGJ2 | TRGV5 | few | 16 | CATWDRVKGEDYKKLF | TGTGCCACCTGGGACAGGGTTAAGGGAGAGGATTATAAGAAACTCTTT
TRGJ1/TRGJ2 | TRGV9 | - | 14 | CALWDPRRHYKKLF | TGTGCCTTGTGGGACCCCCGGAGACATTATAAGAAACTCTTT
TRGJ1/TRGJ2 | TRGV4 | - | 15 | CATWDGPIRYYKKLF | TGTGCCACCTGGGATGGGCCTATACGTTATTATAAGAAACTCTTT
TRGJ1/TRGJ2 | TRGV4 | few | 13 | CATWDELAYKKLF | TGTGCCACCTGGGATGAGCTTGCGTATAAGAAACTCTTT
TRGJ1/TRGJ2 | TRGV9 | - | 14 | CALWERKYYYKKLF | TGTGCCTTGTGGGAGAGAAAATATTATTATAAGAAACTCTTT
TRGJ1/TRGJ2 | TRGV5 | - | 14 | CATWDRQLEYKKLF | TGTGCCACCTGGGACAGGCAGTTGGAGTATAAGAAACTCTTT
TRGJ1/TRGJ2 | TRGV4 | - | 14 | CATWDGPGNYKKLF | TGTGCCACCTGGGATGGGCCGGGTAATTATAAGAAACTCTTT
TRGJ1/TRGJ2 | TRGV2 | few | 13 | CATWDGFYYKKLF | TGTGCCACCTGGGATGGCTTTTATTATAAGAAACTCTTT
TRGJ1/TRGJ2 | TRGV5 | few | 12 | CATWDRPPEKLF | TGTGCCACCTGGGACAGGCCTCCGGAGAAACTCTTT
TRGJ1/TRGJ2 | TRGV3 | - | 11 | CATWDVGEKLF | TGTGCCACCTGGGATGTCGGGGAGAAACTCTTT
TRGJ1/TRGJ2 | TRGV9 | medium-sized | 11 | CALWEDYKKLF | TGTGCCTTGTGGGAAGATTATAAGAAACTCTTT
TRGJ1/TRGJ2 | TRGV8 | - | 13 | CATWDRLDYKKLF | TGTGCCACCTGGGATCGGCTAGATTATAAGAAACTCTTT
TRGJ1/TRGJ2 | TRGV3 | - | 13 | CATWDRLRYKKLF | TGTGCCACCTGGGACAGGCTAAGATATAAGAAACTCTTT
TRGJ1/TRGJ2 | TRGV4 | - | 11 | CATWDNQKKLF | TGTGCCACCTGGGACAACCAGAAGAAACTCTTT
TRGJ1/TRGJ2 | TRGV5 | - | 14 | CATWDRRRNYKKLF | TGTGCCACCTGGGACAGGCGAAGGAATTATAAGAAACTCTTT
TRGJ1/TRGJ2 | TRGV5 | few | 13 | CATWDRLFYKKLF | TGTGCCACCTGGGACAGGCTGTTTTATAAGAAACTCTTT
TRGJP2 | TRGV5 | - | 18 | CATWDRPIGSGSDWIKTF | TGTGCCACCTGGGACAGGCCGATTGGATCTGGGAGTGATTGGATCAAGACGTTT
TRGJ1/TRGJ2 | TRGV2 | - | 11 | CATWDDNKKLF | TGTGCCACCTGGGACGACAATAAGAAACTCTTT
TRGJP2 | TRGV8 | - | 15 | CATWDKSGSDWIKTF | TGTGCCACCTGGGATAAGTCGGGTAGTGATTGGATCAAGACGTTT
TRGJ1/TRGJ2 | TRGV3 | - | 14 | CATWDTRPYYKKLF | TGTGCCACCTGGGACACCCGTCCTTATTATAAGAAACTCTTT
TRGJ1/TRGJ2 | TRGV9 | few | 15 | CALWELSGDHYKKLF | TGTGCCTTGTGGGAGCTGTCGGGTGATCATTATAAGAAACTCTTT
TRGJ1/TRGJ2 | TRGV4 | - | 13 | CATWDGESRKKLF | TGTGCCACCTGGGATGGGGAATCGCGGAAGAAACTCTTT
TRGJ1/TRGJ2 | TRGV9 | - | 11 | CALCRYYKKLF | TGTGCCTTGTGTAGATATTATAAGAAACTCTTT
TRGJ1/TRGJ2 | TRGV3 | few | 11 | CATWDRATKLF | TGTGCCACCTGGGACCGGGCCACGAAACTCTTT
TRGJ1/TRGJ2 | TRGV9 | few | 11 | CALWEVMRKLF | TGTGCCTTGTGGGAGGTGATGAGGAAACTCTTT
TRGJP2 | TRGV5 | - | 16 | CATWDRPVDSDWIKTF | TGTGCCACCTGGGACAGGCCGGTGGATAGTGATTGGATCAAGACGTTT
TRGJP2 | TRGV9 | few | 16 | CALWEVHPNSDWIKTF | TGTGCCTTGTGGGAGGTGCATCCCAATAGTGATTGGATCAAGACGTTT
TRGJ1/TRGJ2 | TRGV5 | few | 13 | CATWDRPGKAKLF | TGTGCCACCTGGGACAGGCCAGGTAAAGCGAAACTCTTT
TRGJ1/TRGJ2 | TRGV9 | - | 13 | CALWEVLYYKKLF | TGTGCCTTGTGGGAGGTTCTGTATTATAAGAAACTCTTT
TRGJ1/TRGJ2 | TRGV5 | few | 15 | CATWDDYQNYYKKLF | TGTGCCACCTGGGACGATTACCAGAATTATTATAAGAAACTCTTT
TRGJ1/TRGJ2 | TRGV5 | - | 17 | CATWDPTYFFAGDKKLF | TGTGCCACCTGGGACCCCACCTATTTCTTTGCAGGGGATAAGAAACTCTTT
TRGJ1/TRGJ2 | TRGV5 | few | 21 | CATWDGGKGPKEDRNYYKKLF | TGTGCCACCTGGGATGGAGGGAAAGGACCGAAGGAAGATAGGAATTATTATAAGAAACTCTTT
TRGJ1/TRGJ2 | TRGV9 | few | 14 | CALWEAPFGYKKLF | TGTGCCTTGTGGGAGGCGCCCTTTGGATATAAGAAACTCTTT
TRGJ1/TRGJ2 | TRGV5 | - | 13 | CATWTHYCYKKLF | TGTGCCACCTGGACCCATTATTGCTATAAGAAACTCTTT
TRGJ1/TRGJ2 | TRGV4 | once | 10 | CATWDDWKLF | TGTGCCACCTGGGATGATTGGAAGCTCTTT
TRGJP2 | TRGV2 | few | 13 | CATWDVCDWIKTF | TGTGCCACCTGGGACGTTTGTGATTGGATCAAGACGTTT
TRGJ1/TRGJ2 | TRGV4 | few | 13 | CATWDGSYYKKLF | TGTGCCACCTGGGATGGATCTTATTATAAGAAACTCTTT
TRGJ1/TRGJ2 | TRGV5 | - | 13 | CATWDITYYKKLF | TGTGCCACCTGGGACATCACCTATTATAAGAAACTCTTT
TRGJ1/TRGJ2 | TRGV5 | - | 12 | CAAWVRSTKKLF | TGTGCCGCCTGGGTAAGGTCCACAAAGAAACTCTTT
TRGJ1/TRGJ2 | TRGV3 | - | 15 | CATWDRPRDYYKKLF | TGTGCCACCTGGGACAGGCCGCGGGATTATTATAAGAAACTCTTT
TRGJ1/TRGJ2 | TRGV2 | - | 11 | CATWSGYKKLF | TGTGCCACCTGGTCCGGTTATAAGAAACTCTTT
TRGJ1/TRGJ2 | TRGV5 | few | 15 | CATWDRPLSWGEKLF | TGTGCCACCTGGGACAGGCCTCTATCCTGGGGGGAGAAACTCTTT
TRGJ1/TRGJ2 | TRGV5 | few | 15 | CATWDRPANYYKKLF | TGTGCCACCTGGGACAGGCCCGCGAATTATTATAAGAAACTCTTT